This TCR beta chain was obtained from a study of blood T cell repertoires in COVID-19. The CDR3 loop spans 13 amino acids. Trimming took 2 bases from V and 5 from J; bases not matched to a gene: 0. Germline-derived CDR1 and CDR2 are LGHDT and YNNKEL (reference sequence). Measured with immunoSEQ multiplex PCR; TCRdb has only the in-frame clones, and not every one. The sample includes just under 350,000 clones, about 88% of them seen just once. The sequencing input was peripheral blood. This chain uses TRBV3-1 (or the pseudogene TRBV3-2) with TRBJ2-3, with 8 bases aligning to TRBD2. This TCR came from a woman in her seventies with COVID-19, enrolled during active disease. This chain's CDR3 is CASSQLAGDTQYF. CDR3 DNA sequence: TGTGCCAGCAGCCAACTAGCGGGAGATACGCAGTATTTT.